This T cell receptor beta chain was sequenced in a study of OX40 agonist ivuxolimab in advanced cancers. Study background: Each dose-escalation patient presented with hepatocellular carcinoma, melanoma, renal cell or head and neck cancer. Notes on the study in general: Among expanded peripheral T cells, antigen specificity went undetermined.

Libraries were prepared by immunoSEQ multiplex PCR; TCRdb keeps only in-frame clonotypes and omits some of them. The sample holds approximately 92,000 clones, roughly 95% seen once. The CDR3 totals 13 residues. Germline CDR1 and CDR2: MDHEN and SYDVKM. With 6 bases removed from V and 9 bases from J, the gap between germline ends came to 15 bases. Comment on this clone: Antigen: not known.

The chain joins TRBV28 to TRBJ2-1; D is uncertain. The clonotype was recovered from an adult with an advanced solid tumor such as melanoma, head and neck, liver or kidney cancer. The specimen was CD4+ or CD8+ T cells sorted from blood, collected in a trial of the OX40 agonist ivuxolimab. CDR3 protein: CASRPRLGPEQFF. The CDR3 bases are TGTGCCAGCAGGCCTCGGCTCGGGCCTGAGCAGTTCTTC.